These T cell receptor beta chains were read from a single sample in a study of blood T cell repertoires in COVID-19. Libraries were prepared by immunoSEQ multiplex PCR; TCRdb keeps only in-frame clonotypes and omits some of them. Of some 350,000 clones in the sample, more than 80% were seen once. The sequenced material came from peripheral blood. These receptors all come from a woman aged 30 to 39 with COVID-19, enrolled during active disease. Both conserved end residues are part of each CDR3. D genes are given only for firm matches. Size values are once, few and many counts, or a class for expanded clones, and some rows have none.

D	V	J	size	DNA	CDR3
TRBD1	TRBV6-2/TRBV6-3	TRBJ2-5	-	TGTGCCAGCAGTCATGACTACAGGGGAATTAGGTACCAAGAGACCCAGTACTTC	CASSHDYRGIRYQETQYF
TRBD1	TRBV10-3	TRBJ2-6	-	TGTGCCATCAGTTGGGGGGACAGGGATCTTTCTGGGGCCAACGTCCTGACTTTC	CAISWGDRDLSGANVLTF
TRBD1	TRBV28	TRBJ2-1	-	TGTGCCAGCAGTTCGGACAGGAGCTCCTACAATGAGCAGTTCTTC	CASSSDRSSYNEQFF
-	TRBV19	TRBJ1-2	-	TGTGCCAGTAGTATCCCACAGAACTATGGCTACACCTTC	CASSIPQNYGYTF
TRBD1	TRBV5-3	TRBJ2-7	-	TGTGCCAGAAGCCCCCGGGGGCGCCCGGGACAGGGTGTTGAGCAGTACTTC	CARSPRGRPGQGVEQYF
-	TRBV28	TRBJ1-2	-	TGTGCCAGCACTTACGGGGGTATTGGCTACACCTTC	CASTYGGIGYTF
-	TRBV5-1	TRBJ1-2	few	TGCGCCAGCAGCACCGGTACGACAGACTTCTATGGCTACACCTTC	CASSTGTTDFYGYTF
-	TRBV7-9	TRBJ2-7	-	TGTGCCAGCAGCTTAGACAACGGAGGGAACGAGCAGTACTTC	CASSLDNGGNEQYF
-	TRBV6-4	TRBJ2-3	-	TGTGCCAGCAGTGAACAAAGTCAGGACTCCCACACAGATACGCAGTATTTT	CASSEQSQDSHTDTQYF
TRBD1	TRBV19	TRBJ1-6	-	TGTGCCAGTAGCTCAACAGGGGGGAATTCACCCCTCCACTTT	CASSSTGGNSPLHF
TRBD1	TRBV27	TRBJ1-1	few	TGTGCCAGCAGCCGCCGGGACAGAGGCACTGAAGCTTTCTTT	CASSRRDRGTEAFF
TRBD1	TRBV5-1	TRBJ1-2	once	TGCGCCAGCAGCATTGGACAGGGGCCCTATGGCTACACCTTC	CASSIGQGPYGYTF
-	TRBV11-3	TRBJ1-3	-	TGTGCCAGCAGCTTACGGGGGACCGGAAACACCATATATTTT	CASSLRGTGNTIYF
-	TRBV19	TRBJ1-5	-	TGTGCCAGTAGTATAGATCTTGCACGGGGCAATCAGCCCCAGCATTTT	CASSIDLARGNQPQHF
-	TRBV6-2/TRBV6-3	TRBJ2-6	-	TGTGCCAGCAGTTATGGGGCGTTCTTCTCTGGGGCCAACGTCCTGACTTTC	CASSYGAFFSGANVLTF
TRBD1	TRBV3-1/TRBV3-2	TRBJ2-5	-	TGTGCCAGCAGCCAAGCACCGGGGGACAGGGTTCGAGAGACCCAGTACTTC	CASSQAPGDRVRETQYF
-	TRBV2	TRBJ2-5	-	TGTGCCAGCATGTGGATGTTACTAACTGGAGAGACCCAGTACTTC	CASMWMLLTGETQYF
-	TRBV27	TRBJ2-1	-	TGTGCCAGCAGTTCGCCCAGGACAGCGCGGGAGCAGTTCTTC	CASSSPRTAREQFF
TRBD1	TRBV19	TRBJ1-2	-	TGTGCCAGTAGTACGGGGCCGGGACAGGGAAACCGTCGACGCTATGGCTACACCTTC	CASSTGPGQGNRRRYGYTF
-	TRBV4-2	TRBJ2-2	-	TGTGCCAGCAGCCCCACCGGCGGGGAGCTGTTTTTT	CASSPTGGELFF
TRBD2	TRBV19	TRBJ2-5	-	TGTGCCGGTAGGGGACTAGCCCAAGAGACCCAGTACTTC	CAGRGLAQETQYF
TRBD1	TRBV19	TRBJ2-7	-	TGTGCCAGTAGTGTCTTACCGGGACAGGGGGCCTACGAGCAGTACTTC	CASSVLPGQGAYEQYF
TRBD1	TRBV27	TRBJ1-4	-	TGTGCCAGCTCGGGACAGGGTGATGAAAAACTGTTTTTT	CASSGQGDEKLFF
-	TRBV2	TRBJ2-4	-	TGTGCCAGTATAGCGTTGAACATTCAGTACTTC	CASIALNIQYF
-	TRBV11-2	TRBJ1-5	-	TGTGCCAGCAGCCCGGACACCAGCAATCAGCCCCAGCATTTT	CASSPDTSNQPQHF
-	TRBV7-2	TRBJ2-1	-	TGTGCCAGCAGCTTAGAGGGAAACCGGGGGCAGTTCTTC	CASSLEGNRGQFF
-	TRBV20-1	TRBJ1-5	-	TGCAGTGCTAGTGAAAGACAGACGAATCAGCCCCAGCATTTT	CSASERQTNQPQHF
-	TRBV5-8	TRBJ1-5	-	TGTGCCAGCAGCGCTCGACAGAGAATCAATCAGCCCCAGCATTTT	CASSARQRINQPQHF
TRBD1	TRBV29-1	TRBJ1-1	-	TGCAGCGCCGGGGGTCAAGACAGGGGCGGCGGCACTGAAGCTTTCTTT	CSAGGQDRGGGTEAFF
TRBD1	TRBV29-1	TRBJ1-1	-	TGCAGCGTTGGAAGACAGGGGGCCTCTGAAGCTTTCTTT	CSVGRQGASEAFF
TRBD1	TRBV5-1	TRBJ1-6	-	TGCGCCAGCAGCCCGGGACAGGGGGCTTCCTATAATTCACCCCTCCACTTT	CASSPGQGASYNSPLHF
-	TRBV14	TRBJ2-6	-	TGTGCCAGCAGCCTCTACTCTGGGGCCAACGTCCTGACTTTC	CASSLYSGANVLTF
-	TRBV6-5	TRBJ2-7	-	TGTGCCAGCAGTTTCGTGTCGGGTTTCTACGAGCAGTACTTC	CASSFVSGFYEQYF
-	TRBV7-2	TRBJ1-6	-	TGTGCCAGCAGCTTAGCCCCTCCGGGGAATAATTCACCCCTCCACTTT	CASSLAPPGNNSPLHF
-	TRBV11-2	TRBJ1-4	once	TGTGCCAGCAGCTTAATAGGGGATACTAATGAAAAACTGTTTTTT	CASSLIGDTNEKLFF
-	TRBV13	TRBJ2-5	-	TGTGCCAGCAGCTTCGCACAGCTCCAAGAGACCCAGTACTTC	CASSFAQLQETQYF